This T cell receptor (beta chain) was sequenced during a study of shared clonotypes between healthy human individuals. V lost 3 bases and J lost 3; bases outside the gene matches: 9. Germline CDR1 SGDLS, CDR2 YYNGEE. This CDR3 comprises 18 residues. Several immunoSEQ 96-well plates shared each subset's DNA, each plate a replicate. The table came from immunoSEQ multiplex PCR; TCRdb's copy has only in-frame clones and leaves some out. The data hold about 2.4 million clones, with just over 90% observed a single time. The chain is built from TRBV9 and TRBJ2-2; 12 bases align to TRBD1. The specimen was naive CD4+ T cells sorted from blood. Subset meaning: CD45RA+ positively selected. The origin of this receptor is a young man in good health. The CDR3 loop is CASSGGTGGARDTGELFF. The CDR3 DNA follows: TGTGCCAGCAGCGGCGGGACAGGGGGCGCAAGGGACACCGGGGAGCTGTTTTTT.